Listed below are T cell receptor beta chains from one sample, sequenced in a study of T cells in Graves' hyperthyroidism and ophthalmopathy. TCRdb re-called the multiplex PCR reads with MiXCR, one entry per CDR3 protein. The sample has some 200,000 distinct CDR3 sequences, roughly a sixth seen once. The sequenced material came from blood. Receptors originate from a woman in her forties or fifties with Graves' hyperthyroidism. Each CDR3 is given with its conserved first and last residue. Each record gives: clone size, J gene, V gene, D gene, CDR3 protein, CDR3 DNA. D genes are given only for firm matches. A row's size may be missing; if present it is once, few, many or a size class.

-	TRBJ2-1	TRBV2	TRBD2	CASTELGTSKHNEQFF	TGTGCCAGCACTGAACTAGGGACTAGTAAACACAATGAGCAGTTCTTC
few	TRBJ2-2	TRBV5-1	-	CASSLQQSGELFF	TGCGCCAGCAGCTTGCAACAGAGCGGGGAGCTGTTTTTT
many	TRBJ1-2	TRBV28	TRBD1	CASSIRQGAVYGYTF	TGTGCCAGCAGTATTCGACAGGGGGCGGTCTATGGCTACACCTTC
many	TRBJ2-5	TRBV7-2	TRBD2	CASIHRGLAGSGETQYF	TGTGCCAGCATCCACCGGGGACTAGCGGGATCTGGGGAGACCCAGTACTTC
many	TRBJ2-5	TRBV2	-	CASSSVQETQYF	TGTGCCAGCAGTTCAGTCCAAGAGACCCAGTACTTC
few	TRBJ2-1	TRBV9	TRBD1	CASSVVDRGIYEQFF	TGTGCCAGCAGCGTAGTAGACAGGGGCATTTATGAGCAGTTCTTC
many	TRBJ2-2	TRBV2	TRBD1	CASSVGQGGSGELFF	TGTGCCAGCAGTGTAGGACAGGGTGGTTCCGGGGAGCTGTTTTTT
few	TRBJ2-5	TRBV18	-	CASSSDTQETQYF	TGTGCCAGCTCGTCAGACACCCAAGAGACCCAGTACTTC
many	TRBJ1-1	TRBV6-1	-	CASSATEGRSPGAFF	TGTGCCAGCAGTGCCACCGAAGGGAGGAGCCCCGGAGCTTTCTTT
many	TRBJ2-3	TRBV6-1	TRBD2	CASTTSSQNWEGPSTDTQYF	TGTGCCAGCACCACCTCATCCCAAAATTGGGAGGGACCTAGCACAGATACGCAGTATTTT
-	TRBJ2-3	TRBV9	-	CASSVDGRKDTQYF	TGTGCCAGCAGCGTCGATGGGCGTAAAGATACGCAGTATTTT
many	TRBJ2-7	TRBV6-2/TRBV6-3	TRBD1	CASRTTGAVKYEQYF	TGTGCCAGCAGAACGACAGGGGCCGTCAAGTACGAGCAGTACTTC
-	TRBJ2-1	TRBV4-2	TRBD2	CASSQELAAPYNEQFF	TGTGCCAGCAGCCAAGAACTAGCGGCTCCCTACAATGAGCAGTTCTTC
many	TRBJ1-2	TRBV2	-	CASSDSTGSGGYTF	TGTGCCAGCAGTGACTCTACCGGGTCAGGCGGCTACACCTTC
many	TRBJ2-1	TRBV10-3	-	CAISDSVTGEQFF	TGTGCCATCAGTGATTCTGTAACCGGTGAGCAGTTCTTC
many	TRBJ1-6	TRBV11-2	-	CASSLDTDSSYNSPLHF	TGTGCCAGCAGCTTAGACACAGATAGCTCCTATAATTCACCCCTCCACTTT
few	TRBJ2-3	TRBV7-9	-	CASSQDTISTDTQYF	TGTGCCAGCAGCCAAGATACGATTAGCACAGATACGCAGTATTTT
many	TRBJ1-1	TRBV27	-	CASSGQMNTEAFF	TGTGCCAGCAGCGGACAGATGAACACTGAAGCTTTCTTT
-	TRBJ1-6	TRBV19	TRBD1	CASGTGTSSPLHF	TGTGCCAGTGGGACAGGGACATCCTCACCCCTCCACTTT
few	TRBJ2-7	TRBV6-5	-	CASSYRQTGFSYEQYF	TGTGCCAGCAGTTACCGACAAACGGGCTTCTCCTACGAGCAGTACTTC
few	TRBJ1-5	TRBV24-1	-	CATSGGAYQPQHF	TGTGCCACTAGCGGGGGGGCTTATCAGCCCCAGCATTTT
few	TRBJ2-1	TRBV5-1	-	CASSWGANNEQFF	TGCGCCAGCAGCTGGGGCGCAAACAATGAGCAGTTCTTC
-	TRBJ1-4	TRBV20-1	-	CSAGLGNEKLSF	TGCAGTGCCGGGCTGGGTAATGAAAAACTGTCTTTT
-	TRBJ1-2	TRBV11-2	-	CASSLDRAGVSYGYTF	TGTGCCAGCAGCTTAGATCGAGCAGGGGTTAGTTATGGCTACACCTTC
few	TRBJ1-5	TRBV12-3/TRBV12-4	-	CASSLAEGYQPQHF	TGTGCCAGCAGTTTAGCGGAGGGATATCAGCCCCAGCATTTT